Following are 30 T cell receptor beta chains from one sample sequenced in a study of metastatic and nonmetastatic thyroid tumors. Using MiXCR, TCRdb re-called clones from the PCR reads. The table has approximately 30,000 clones, around 3.5% seen once. Until they underwent thyroid surgery, no patient had received any treatment. Sequencing was done on a sample of blood. These receptors were taken from a male donor with papillary thyroid cancer or a benign thyroid nodule (not recorded which). Some clones in this sample may be carry-over from other donors' samples.

Judged by abundance, this clone is medium-sized. The chain recombines TRBV6-1 with TRBJ2-7; weak D call: TRBD2 (5 bases). V dropped 6 bases and J dropped 3 bases, with 18 bases sitting between them. The CDR3 is 15 amino acids. Germline loops: CDR1 MNHNS, CDR2 SASEGT. The CDR3 region has the DNA TGTGCCAGCAGGCCGAGGGCCGCCGGAGACTACGAGCAGTACTTC. Its translation is CASRPRAAGDYEQYF.

This clone was counted at least ten times. The rearrangement joins TRBV5-6 to TRBJ2-2; 8 bases are shared with TRBD1. This CDR3 has 16 amino acids. Unmatched junction bases numbered 9, after V lost 4 bases and J lost 4 bases. Per the germline V gene, CDR1 is SGHDT and CDR2 is YYEEEE. CDR3 region: CASSRGDRSSTGELFF. The CDR3 nucleotides read TGTGCCAGCAGCAGGGGGGACAGGTCATCCACCGGGGAGCTGTTTTTT.

This clone was seen more than once but under ten times. This chain connects TRBV2 to TRBJ2-2; 7 bases map to TRBD2. V shed 7 bases, J shed 5 bases, and the junction held 10 bases outside the gene matches. Germline V CDR1 and CDR2: SNHLY, FYNNEI. There are 15 residues in the CDR3. CDR3 nucleotide sequence: TGTGCCAGCATGCCGGGACCTAGCGGTACCGGGGAGCTGTTTTTT. It codes for CASMPGPSGTGELFF.

This clone was observed a few times. The chain recombines TRBV7-2 with TRBJ1-4; 8 bases agree with TRBD1. The germline gives CDR1 SGHTA, CDR2 FQGNSA. The CDR3 is made up of 13 amino acids. Trimming took 4 bases from V and 8 from J; bases not matched to a gene: 3. CDR3 in amino acids: CASSSDRAEKLFF. CDR3 DNA sequence: TGTGCCAGCAGCTCGGACAGGGCAGAAAAACTGTTTTTT. The whole variable domain, remainder taken from reference TRBV7-2 and TRBJ1-4, is GAGVSQSPSNKVTEKGKDVELRCDPISGHTALYWYRQSLGQGLEFLIYFQGNSAPDKSGLPSDRFSAERTGGSVSTLTIQRTQQEDSAVYLCASSSDRAEKLFFGSGTQLSVL.

This chain links TRBV4-1 with TRBJ2-6, with 7 nucleotides matching TRBD2. The CDR3 runs to 16 residues. With V trimmed by 2 bases and J by 0 bases, 1 base remained unmatched. CDR1 is MGHRA, CDR2 YSYEKL, per germline. Here the CDR3 DNA reads TGCGCCAGCAGCCAACAGCGGGGCTCTGGGGCCAACGTCCTGACTTTC. This codes for CASSQQRGSGANVLTF.

This clone appeared many times. This may arise from a read error, as a much more abundant clone is one base away. Other DNA sequences of this sample code for an identical CDR3. The chain recombines TRBV19 with TRBJ1-2, with D unresolved. The germline V gene encodes CDR1 LNHDA and CDR2 SQIVND (reference sequence). This CDR3 is built from 12 residues. In nucleotides, the CDR3 is TGTGCCAGTAGTATACGGACCTATGGCTACGCCTTC. This gives the protein CASSIRTYGYAF.

The chain carries TRBV27 and TRBJ2-3; perhaps TRBD2 as D (6 bases). V gave up 2 bases and J gave up 1 base, with 10 bases separating them. CDR1 is MNHEY and CDR2 is SMNVEV in the germline V gene (reference sequence). CDR3 length equals 15 residues. CDR3 in amino acids: CASSLGGTRTDTQYF. As DNA, the CDR3 is TGTGCCAGCAGTTTAGGGGGGACCCGCACAGATACGCAGTATTTT.

Only a few counts were recorded for this clone. A single base separates this from a much larger clone, so it may be a read error. Other nucleotide sequences in the sample specify the same CDR3. The rearrangement joins TRBV2 to TRBJ2-2, with a tentative D call TRBD2 (6 bases). The CDR3 extends over 16 amino acids. Germline V gene lookup returns CDR1 SNHLY and CDR2 FYNNEI. The CDR3 coding sequence is TGCGCCAGCAGTGAGGAGACGGGACTCGGGGCCGGGGAGCTGTTTTTT. This codes for CASSEETGLGAGELFF.

This chain uses TRBV3-1 with TRBJ2-1; D remains ambiguous. The V gene's germline CDR1 is LGHDT and CDR2 YNNKEL (reference sequence). The CDR3 covers 14 residues. V lost 3 bases to trimming and J lost 8 bases, with 14 bases between them. The DNA of the CDR3 is TGTGCCAGCAGCCATCCCGACTTGTACCATGAGCAGTTCTTC. Residues: CASSHPDLYHEQFF.

By frequency in the sample, this clone is medium-sized. The chain uses TRBV6-4 and TRBJ2-1; TRBD2 matches 8 bases. The V gene end was trimmed by 5 bases and the J gene end by 8 bases; junction bases not matched to a gene: 5. The CDR3 length is 13 residues. Germline assignment: CDR1 MRHNA and CDR2 SNTAGT. The CDR3 loop is CASSRDGRDEQFF. DNA of the CDR3: TGTGCCAGCAGTCGGGACGGGAGGGATGAGCAGTTCTTC.

As concerns this clone: A single base separates this from a much larger clone, so it may be a read error. Here the CDR3 omits its conserved ending phenylalanine or tryptophan, so a read error is the likely source. V is TRBV5-6 and J is TRBJ2-7; 7 bases map to TRBD1. Germline values: CDR1 SGHDT, CDR2 YYEEEE. V was clipped by 3 bases and J by 3 bases; unmatched bases: 3. CDR3 length equals 13 residues. CDR3 sequence reads: CASSSRDSYEQYL. Written as DNA, the CDR3 is TGTGCCAGCAGCTCCCGGGACAGCTACGAGCAGTACTTA.

This clone was counted between two and nine times. This sequence may be a read error, since a much larger clone differs from it by one base. The chain couples TRBV6-2 or TRBV6-3 to TRBJ2-3; 13 bases align to TRBD2. The CDR3 spans 15 residues. The germline V gene has CDR1 MNHEY and CDR2 SVGEGT. The CDR3 reads CASSWTSGSTYTQYF. CDR3 sequence (DNA): TGTGCCAGCAGTTGGACTAGCGGGAGCACATATACGCAGTATTTT.

The sample holds many counts of this clone. This sequence joins TRBV11-2 and TRBJ2-5; D not resolved. V was shortened by 0 bases and J by 2 bases, with 7 bases between the two germline ends. The CDR3 is 14 amino acids. In germline, CDR1 is SGHAT, CDR2 FQNNGV. CDR3 residues: CASSLESPQETQYF. CDR3 sequence (DNA): TGTGCCAGCAGCTTAGAGTCACCTCAAGAGACCCAGTACTTC.

The chain recombines TRBV30 with TRBJ2-7; D is undetermined. V lost 1 base to trimming and J lost 3 bases, with 1 base between them. CDR1 and CDR2 (germline): GTSNPN, SVGIG (reference sequence). This CDR3 is built from 10 residues. The CDR3 region is CAWSGYEQYF. In nucleotides, the CDR3 is TGTGCCTGGAGTGGCTACGAGCAGTACTTC.

A note on this clone: One end of the junction is discordant with germline, which a read error may explain. Other nucleotide sequences in the sample specify the same CDR3. The rearrangement links TRBV7-7 to TRBJ2-2, with D tentatively TRBD2 (5 bases). The CDR3 runs 12 residues. The V gene's germline CDR1 is SSHAT and CDR2 FNYEAQ (reference sequence). In DNA form, the CDR3 reads TGTGCTAGCAGCTCTATCACCGGGGAGCTTTTTTTT. It specifies CASSSITGELFF.

This sequence joins TRBV28 and TRBJ2-7; 9 nucleotides agree with TRBD2. The CDR3 length is 14 residues. J gave up 2 bases and V 5 bases, and 4 bases lay outside the gene matches. The germline V gene encodes CDR1 MDHEN and CDR2 SYDVKM. The CDR3 protein is CASSEAGGPYEQYV. CDR3 DNA: TGTGCCAGCAGTGAAGCGGGGGGACCCTACGAGCAGTACGTC.

This clone has ten or more counts. The V and J genes are TRBV5-4 and TRBJ2-5; the D call may be TRBD1 or TRBD2 (5 bases each). From germline, CDR1 is SGHNT and CDR2 YYREEE (reference sequence). CDR3 size: 14 residues. The V and J ends lost 3 bases and 2 bases respectively, with 11 bases between them. CDR3 loop: CASSSTGPQETQYF. For the CDR3, the DNA is TGTGCCAGCAGCTCCACGGGACCTCAAGAGACCCAGTACTTC.

This sequence joins TRBV6-2 or TRBV6-3 and TRBJ2-7, with TRBD1 identical over 8 bases. Germline V gene lookup returns CDR1 MNHEY and CDR2 SVGEGT. Trimming at V came to 7 bases and at J to 1 base, leaving 6 bases not matched to a gene. The CDR3 totals 14 residues. CDR3 sequence reads: CASMDRERSYEQYF. DNA for the CDR3: TGTGCCAGCATGGACAGGGAAAGGTCCTACGAGCAGTACTTC.

This clone was detected a few times. The rearrangement joins TRBV28 to TRBJ2-2, with a possible D match to TRBD2 (6 bases). From germline, CDR1 is MDHEN and CDR2 SYDVKM. The length of the CDR3 is 15 residues. The V end was cut by 3 bases, the J end by 3 bases, with 11 bases between. The CDR3 here is CASSLGGTDTGELFF. CDR3 DNA sequence: TGTGCCAGCAGTTTGGGAGGAACGGACACCGGGGAGCTGTTTTTT.

The table lists this clone with a few counts. The chain employs TRBV12-3 or TRBV12-4 and TRBJ2-1, with TRBD2 matching 7 bases. This CDR3 spans 14 amino acids. V trimming: 7 bases; J trimming: 10 bases; junction bases outside the gene matches: 13. The chain's CDR3 is CASILAVGTGEQFF. As DNA, the CDR3 is TGTGCCAGCATCCTAGCGGTAGGGACCGGAGAGCAGTTCTTC.

A few counts support this clone. The chain recombines TRBV28 with TRBJ1-1; possibly TRBD1 for D (6 bases). Germline lookup yields CDR1 MDHEN and CDR2 SYDVKM. Trimming removed 3 bases from V and 3 bases from J, with 17 bases in between. The CDR3 totals 16 residues. CDR3 coding DNA: TGTGCCAGCAGTTTTGGGGGGCCTTCGAGGGACACTGAAGCTTTCTTT. It is translated as CASSFGGPSRDTEAFF.

The rearrangement uses TRBV29-1 and TRBJ2-5; no firm D call. CDR1 and CDR2 from the germline V gene are SQVTM and ANQGSEA. V was cut by 4 bases and J by 4 bases, with 10 bases left in between. The length of the CDR3 is 12 residues. The CDR3 region has the DNA TGCAGCGTTGGTTCATCGGGAGAGACCCAGTACTTC. This translates into CSVGSSGETQYF.

This clone came up a few times. The genes are TRBV5-4 and TRBJ2-5; 14 nucleotides line up with TRBD2. This CDR3 is built from 15 residues. The germline CDR1 and CDR2 sequences are SGHNT and YYREEE (reference sequence). Unmatched junction bases numbered 3, after V lost 4 bases and J lost 4 bases. DNA for the CDR3: TGTGCCAGCAGCCAGGGACTAGCGGGGGTAGAGACCCAGTACTTC. This sequence encodes CASSQGLAGVETQYF. The variable domain in full, with the rest retrieved from reference TRBV5-4 and TRBJ2-5, is ETGVTQSPTHLIKTRGQQVTLRCSSQSGHNTVSWYQQALGQGPQFIFQYYREEENGRGNFPPRFSGLQFPNYSSELNVNALELDDSALYLCASSQGLAGVETQYFGPGTRLLVL.

This clone was counted between two and nine times. This rearrangement joins TRBV24-1 to TRBJ2-1; TRBD2 matches at 9 bases. CDR1 and CDR2 from the germline V gene are KGHDR and SFDVKD. The length of the CDR3 is 14 residues. Trimming took 6 bases from V and 11 from J; bases not matched to a gene: 10. CDR3 in amino acids: CATSPRLAADQQFF. In DNA, the CDR3 is TGTGCCACCAGTCCGAGACTAGCGGCGGATCAGCAGTTCTTC.

This clone was recorded many times. V is TRBV19 and J is TRBJ2-6, with a tentative D call TRBD1 (6 bases). Trimming removed 4 bases at V and 0 bases at J, with 10 bases between. The germline V gene has CDR1 LNHDA and CDR2 SQIVND (reference sequence). The CDR3 is 16 residues long. CDR3 coding DNA: TGTGCCAGTAGTACGCAACAGGGCTCTGGGGCCAACGTCCTGACTTTC. Translated: CASSTQQGSGANVLTF. The whole variable domain, remainder taken from reference TRBV19 and TRBJ2-6, is DGGITQSPKYLFRKEGQNVTLSCEQNLNHDAMYWYRQDPGQGLRLIYYSQIVNDFQKGDIAEGYSVSREKKESFPLTVTSAQKNPTAFYLCASSTQQGSGANVLTFGAGSRLTVL.

This clone has just a few counts. The rearrangement links TRBV6-1 to TRBJ2-7, with a weak D call TRBD1 (5 bases). The V gene lost 3 bases and the J gene lost 3 bases, with 9 bases spanning the gap. The CDR3 is 13 residues long. Germline CDR1 and CDR2: MNHNS and SASEGT. CDR3 residues: CASSDLTDYEQYF. The CDR3 DNA follows: TGTGCCAGCAGTGACCTGACAGACTACGAGCAGTACTTC.

This clone was counted ten times or more. It may be a read error: a sequence one base away is much more abundant. Other DNA sequences in the sample encode the same CDR3. This chain connects TRBV5-4 to TRBJ1-4; D gene unclear. Germline V gene data show CDR1 as SGHNT and CDR2 as YYREEE (reference sequence). CDR3 size: 15 residues. The CDR3 is CASSRSVGTNEKLFF. In nucleotides, the CDR3 is TGCGCCAGCAGCCGTTCGGTTGGTACTAATGAAAAACTGTTTTTT.

The CDR3 sequence: CASSLGGGWDEQYF. CDR3 coding DNA: TGTGCCAGCAGCTTGGGAGGGGGCTGGGACGAGCAGTACTTC. The rearrangement links TRBV5-6 to TRBJ2-7, with 7 bases that match TRBD1. The CDR3 consists of 14 residues. Trimming at V came to 0 bases and at J to 5 bases, leaving 5 bases not matched to a gene. Germline CDR1 SGHDT, CDR2 YYEEEE.

In its sample, this clone was seen a few times. The chain links TRBV6-1 to TRBJ2-7; 9 bases fit TRBD1. Germline V CDR1 and CDR2: MNHNS, SASEGT. The CDR3 spans 15 residues. The junction had 6 bases not matched to a gene; V was cut back by 4 bases and J by 2 bases. CDR3 amino acids: CASSVGTGLPYEQYF. The CDR3 nucleotides are TGTGCCAGCAGTGTGGGGACAGGGCTGCCCTACGAGCAGTACTTC.

This clone was recorded once. The chain carries TRBV28 and TRBJ2-7, with a tentative D call TRBD2 (6 bases). With 3 bases removed from V and 7 bases from J, the gap between germline ends came to 22 bases. This CDR3 contains 16 residues. Per germline, CDR1 MDHEN and CDR2 SYDVKM. CDR3 bases: TGTGCCAGCAGTTTGCTCCCCGCCTGGACTATCGGAGAGCAGTACTTC. Translation: CASSLLPAWTIGEQYF.